The present T cell receptor (beta chain) was sequenced within a study of cytomegalovirus exposure and HLA in healthy donors. Study-wide findings and caveats: Overall, 164 TCR beta chains were annotated as cytomegalovirus-associated.

Turning to this clone: What it binds is unknown.

V gave up 5 bases and J gave up 4 bases; unmatched junction bases: 8. The CDR3 runs to 15 residues. CDR1 is MNHEY, CDR2 SMNVEV, per germline (reference sequence). Some clones are missing from TCRdb's copy, which holds only in-frame ones; the method was immunoSEQ multiplex PCR. The sample holds some 150,000 clones, approximately 90% seen once. The chain links TRBV27 to TRBJ1-1, with TRBD1 identical over 9 bases. Specimen: PBMCs. This TCR was sampled from a woman between 25 and 40 years old in good health and CMV-seropositive. Here the CDR3 reads CASSGEQGASTEAFF. Written as DNA, the CDR3 is TGTGCCAGCAGTGGCGAACAGGGGGCGAGCACTGAAGCTTTCTTT.